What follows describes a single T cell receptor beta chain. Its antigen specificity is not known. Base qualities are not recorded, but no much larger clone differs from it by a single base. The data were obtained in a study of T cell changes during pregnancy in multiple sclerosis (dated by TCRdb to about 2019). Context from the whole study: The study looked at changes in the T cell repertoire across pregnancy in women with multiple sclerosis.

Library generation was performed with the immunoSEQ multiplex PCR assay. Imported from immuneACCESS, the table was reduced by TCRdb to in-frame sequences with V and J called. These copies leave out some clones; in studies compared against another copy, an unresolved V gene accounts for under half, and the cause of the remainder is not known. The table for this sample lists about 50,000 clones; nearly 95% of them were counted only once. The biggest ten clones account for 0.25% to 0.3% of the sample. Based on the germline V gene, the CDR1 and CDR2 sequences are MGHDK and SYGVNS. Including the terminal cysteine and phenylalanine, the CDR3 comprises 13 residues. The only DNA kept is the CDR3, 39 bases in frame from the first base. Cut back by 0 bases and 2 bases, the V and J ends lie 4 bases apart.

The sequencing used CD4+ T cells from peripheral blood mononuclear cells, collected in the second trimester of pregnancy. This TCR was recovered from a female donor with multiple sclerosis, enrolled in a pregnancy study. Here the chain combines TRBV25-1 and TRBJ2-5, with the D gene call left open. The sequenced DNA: TGTGCCAGCAGTGAATATATACAAGAGACCCAGTACTTC. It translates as CASSEYIQETQYF.